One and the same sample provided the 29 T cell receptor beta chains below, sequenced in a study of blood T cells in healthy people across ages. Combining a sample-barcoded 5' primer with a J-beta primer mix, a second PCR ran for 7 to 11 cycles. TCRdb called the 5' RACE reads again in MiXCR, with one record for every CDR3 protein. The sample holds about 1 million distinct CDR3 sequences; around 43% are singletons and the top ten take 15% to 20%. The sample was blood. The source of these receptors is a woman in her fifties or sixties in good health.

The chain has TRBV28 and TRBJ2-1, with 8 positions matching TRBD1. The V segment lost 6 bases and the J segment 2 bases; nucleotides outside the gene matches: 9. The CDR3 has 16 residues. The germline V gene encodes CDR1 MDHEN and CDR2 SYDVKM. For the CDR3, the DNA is TGTGCCAGCAGCCTAAAGACAGGGGCGACCTACAATGAGCAGTTCTTC. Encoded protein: CASSLKTGATYNEQFF.

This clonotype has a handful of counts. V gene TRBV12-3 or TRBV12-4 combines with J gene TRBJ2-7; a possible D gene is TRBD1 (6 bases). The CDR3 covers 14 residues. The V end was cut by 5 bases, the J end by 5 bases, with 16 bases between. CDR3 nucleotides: TGTGCCAGCAGTCCTCGGACAGTAGGCAACGAGCAGTACTTC. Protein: CASSPRTVGNEQYF.

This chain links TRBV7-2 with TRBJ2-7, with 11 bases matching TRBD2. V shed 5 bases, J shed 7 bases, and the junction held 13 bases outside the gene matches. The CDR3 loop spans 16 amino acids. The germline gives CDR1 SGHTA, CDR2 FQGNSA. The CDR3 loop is CASSTEATSGTGEQYF. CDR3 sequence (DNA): TGTGCCAGCAGCACCGAGGCGACTAGCGGGACGGGGGAGCAGTACTTC.

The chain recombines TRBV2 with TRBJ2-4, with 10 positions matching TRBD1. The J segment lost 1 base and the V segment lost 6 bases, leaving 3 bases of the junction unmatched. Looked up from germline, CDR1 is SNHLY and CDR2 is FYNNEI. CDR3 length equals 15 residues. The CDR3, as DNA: TGTGCCAGCAGCGGGGACAGGGGTGCCAAAAACATTCAGTACTTC. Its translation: CASSGDRGAKNIQYF.

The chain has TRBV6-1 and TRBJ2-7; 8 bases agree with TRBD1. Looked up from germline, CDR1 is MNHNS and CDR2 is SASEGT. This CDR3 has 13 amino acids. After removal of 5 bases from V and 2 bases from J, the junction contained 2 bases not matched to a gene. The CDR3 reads CASSHRGTYEQYF. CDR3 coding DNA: TGTGCCAGCAGTCACAGGGGGACCTACGAGCAGTACTTC.

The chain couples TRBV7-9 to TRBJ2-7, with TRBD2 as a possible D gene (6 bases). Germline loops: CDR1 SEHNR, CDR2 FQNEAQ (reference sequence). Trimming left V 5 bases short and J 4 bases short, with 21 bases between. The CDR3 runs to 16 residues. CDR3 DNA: TGTGCCAGCAGCACAGAGGAGGGCAGGGTGAGGTACGAGCAGTACTTC. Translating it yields CASSTEEGRVRYEQYF.

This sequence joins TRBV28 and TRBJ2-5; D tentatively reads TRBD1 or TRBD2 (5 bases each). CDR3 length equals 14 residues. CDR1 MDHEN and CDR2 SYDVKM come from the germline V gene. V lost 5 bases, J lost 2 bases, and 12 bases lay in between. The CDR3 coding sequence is TGTGCCAGCAGTGGGACCAGACAACAAGAGACCCAGTACTTC. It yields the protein CASSGTRQQETQYF.

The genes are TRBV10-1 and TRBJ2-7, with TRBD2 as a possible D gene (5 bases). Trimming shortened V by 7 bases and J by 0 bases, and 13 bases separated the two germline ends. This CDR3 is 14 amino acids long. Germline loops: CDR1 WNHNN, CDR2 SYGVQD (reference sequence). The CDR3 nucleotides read TGCGCCAGCACCGATGTGAGGGACTCCTACGAGCAGTACTTC. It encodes CASTDVRDSYEQYF.

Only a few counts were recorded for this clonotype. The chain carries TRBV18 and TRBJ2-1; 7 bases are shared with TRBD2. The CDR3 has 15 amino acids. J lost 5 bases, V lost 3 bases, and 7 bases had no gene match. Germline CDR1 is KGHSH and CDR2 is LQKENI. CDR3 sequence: CASSPKRGGNNEQFF. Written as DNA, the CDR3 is TGTGCCAGCTCACCCAAGCGGGGAGGGAACAATGAGCAGTTCTTC.

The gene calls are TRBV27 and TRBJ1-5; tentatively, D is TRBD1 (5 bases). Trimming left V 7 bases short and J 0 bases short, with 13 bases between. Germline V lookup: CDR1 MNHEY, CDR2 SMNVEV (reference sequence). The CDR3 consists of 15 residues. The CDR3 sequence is CASTPGPNSNQPQHF. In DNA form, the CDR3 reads TGTGCCAGCACCCCGGGACCTAATAGCAATCAGCCCCAGCATTTT.

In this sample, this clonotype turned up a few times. CDR3 in amino acids: CASSQDLVLTSTDTQYF. The DNA for the CDR3 is TGCGCCAGCAGCCAAGATCTTGTCCTAACTAGCACAGATACGCAGTATTTT. The chain uses TRBV4-1 and TRBJ2-3; D remains unclear. The germline V gene has CDR1 MGHRA and CDR2 YSYEKL. The CDR3 loop spans 17 amino acids. The V end was cut by 0 bases, the J end by 0 bases, with 13 bases between.

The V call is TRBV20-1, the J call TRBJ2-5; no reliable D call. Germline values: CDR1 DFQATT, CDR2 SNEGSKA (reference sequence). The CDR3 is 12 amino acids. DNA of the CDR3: TGCCGAGAGCCCCTCCACCAAGAGACCCAGTACTTC. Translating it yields CREPLHQETQYF.

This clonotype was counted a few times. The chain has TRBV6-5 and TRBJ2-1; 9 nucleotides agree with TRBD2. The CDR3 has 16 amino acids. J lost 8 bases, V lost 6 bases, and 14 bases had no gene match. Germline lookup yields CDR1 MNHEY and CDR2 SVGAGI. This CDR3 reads CASRLDPSGKGDEQFF. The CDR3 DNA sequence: TGTGCCAGCAGATTGGACCCTAGCGGGAAAGGTGATGAGCAGTTCTTC.

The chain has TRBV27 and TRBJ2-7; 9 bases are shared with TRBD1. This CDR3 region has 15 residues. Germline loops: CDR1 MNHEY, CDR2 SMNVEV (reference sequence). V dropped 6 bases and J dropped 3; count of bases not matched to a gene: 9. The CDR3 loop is CASSRRGQGIYEQYF. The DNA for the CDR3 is TGTGCCAGCAGCCGCCGGGGACAGGGTATCTACGAGCAGTACTTC.

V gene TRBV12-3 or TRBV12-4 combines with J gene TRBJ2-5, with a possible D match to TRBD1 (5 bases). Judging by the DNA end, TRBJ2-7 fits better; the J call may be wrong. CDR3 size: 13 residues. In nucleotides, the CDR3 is TGTGCCAGCACGAACAGGCTCTCCTACGAGCAGTACTTC. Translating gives CASTNRLSYEQYF.

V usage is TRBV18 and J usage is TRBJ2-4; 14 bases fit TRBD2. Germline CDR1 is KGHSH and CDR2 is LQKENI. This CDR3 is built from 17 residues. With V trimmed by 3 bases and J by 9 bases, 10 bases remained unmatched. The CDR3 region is CASSPSGLAGGASIQYF. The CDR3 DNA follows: TGTGCCAGCTCACCCTCCGGACTAGCGGGAGGCGCGTCCATTCAGTACTTC.

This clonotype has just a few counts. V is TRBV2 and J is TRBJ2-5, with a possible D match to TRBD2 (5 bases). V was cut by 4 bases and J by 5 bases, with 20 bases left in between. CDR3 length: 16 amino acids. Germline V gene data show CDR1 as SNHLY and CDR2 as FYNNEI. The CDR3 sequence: CASSVDRGRVWETQYF. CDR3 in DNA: TGTGCCAGCAGTGTGGATCGAGGGCGCGTTTGGGAGACCCAGTACTTC.

The CDR3 sequence is CASSLGAGEAFF. CDR3 nucleotide sequence: TGTGCCAGCAGCTTAGGGGCGGGGGAAGCTTTCTTT. The gene calls are TRBV11-2 and TRBJ1-1; D ambiguous. V lost 1 base and J 8 bases, leaving 8 bases between the germline ends. Per germline, CDR1 SGHAT and CDR2 FQNNGV. This CDR3 contains 12 residues.

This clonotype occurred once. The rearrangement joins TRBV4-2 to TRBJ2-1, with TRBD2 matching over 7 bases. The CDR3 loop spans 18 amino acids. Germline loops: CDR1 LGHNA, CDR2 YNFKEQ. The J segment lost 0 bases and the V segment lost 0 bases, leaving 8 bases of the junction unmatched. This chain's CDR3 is CASSQDPSGKVSYNEQFF. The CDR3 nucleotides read TGTGCCAGCAGCCAAGATCCGAGCGGGAAAGTCTCCTACAATGAGCAGTTCTTC.

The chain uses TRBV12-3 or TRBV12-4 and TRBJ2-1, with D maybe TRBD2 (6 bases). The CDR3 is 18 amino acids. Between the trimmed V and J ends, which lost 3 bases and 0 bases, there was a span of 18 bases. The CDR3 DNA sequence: TGTGCCAGCAGTTTCCCACCTGGGGGGTTGGGCTCCTACAATGAGCAGTTCTTC. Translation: CASSFPPGGLGSYNEQFF.

CDR3: CASSAGGGYEQFF. The CDR3 DNA follows: TGTGCCAGCAGCGCCGGGGGGGGTTATGAGCAGTTCTTC. The chain recombines TRBV9 with TRBJ2-1; 8 nucleotides agree with TRBD2. Germline CDR1 is SGDLS and CDR2 is YYNGEE. The CDR3 covers 13 residues. V was pared by 3 bases and J by 8 bases, with 4 bases of the junction left unmatched.

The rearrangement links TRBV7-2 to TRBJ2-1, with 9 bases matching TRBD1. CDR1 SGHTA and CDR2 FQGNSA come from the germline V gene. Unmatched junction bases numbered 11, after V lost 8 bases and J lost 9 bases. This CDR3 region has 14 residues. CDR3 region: CASDPPGTGSEQFF. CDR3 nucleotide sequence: TGTGCCAGCGACCCTCCTGGGACAGGGAGTGAGCAGTTCTTC.

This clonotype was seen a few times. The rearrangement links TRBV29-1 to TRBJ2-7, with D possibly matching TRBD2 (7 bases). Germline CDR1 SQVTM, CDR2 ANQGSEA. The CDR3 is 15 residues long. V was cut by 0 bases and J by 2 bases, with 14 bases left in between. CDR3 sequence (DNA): TGCAGCGTTGAAGATTGGGGGGGACACACCTACGAGCAGTACTTC. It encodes CSVEDWGGHTYEQYF.

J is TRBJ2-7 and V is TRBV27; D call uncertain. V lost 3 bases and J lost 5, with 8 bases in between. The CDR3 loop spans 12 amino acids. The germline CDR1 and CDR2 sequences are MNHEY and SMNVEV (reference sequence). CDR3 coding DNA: TGTGCCAGCAGTTTCAGGCCGGACGAGCAGTACTTC. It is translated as CASSFRPDEQYF.

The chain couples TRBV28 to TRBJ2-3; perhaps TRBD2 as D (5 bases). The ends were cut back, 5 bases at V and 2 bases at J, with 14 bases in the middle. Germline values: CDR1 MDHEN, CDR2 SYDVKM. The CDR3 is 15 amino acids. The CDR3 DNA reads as TGTGCCAGCAGTGAGCTAGCATTTTACACAGATACGCAGTATTTT. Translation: CASSELAFYTDTQYF.

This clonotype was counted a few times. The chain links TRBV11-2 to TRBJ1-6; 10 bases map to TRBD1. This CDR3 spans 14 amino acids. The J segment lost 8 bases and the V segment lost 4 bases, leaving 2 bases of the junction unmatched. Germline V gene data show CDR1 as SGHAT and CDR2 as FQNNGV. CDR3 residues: CASSWGQGYSPLHF. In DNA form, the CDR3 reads TGTGCCAGCAGCTGGGGACAGGGGTATTCACCCCTCCACTTT.

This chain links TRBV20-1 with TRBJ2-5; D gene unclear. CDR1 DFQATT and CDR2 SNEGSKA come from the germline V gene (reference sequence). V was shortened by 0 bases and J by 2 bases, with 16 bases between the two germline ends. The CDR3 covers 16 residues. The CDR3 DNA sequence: TGCAGTGCTAGAGAACGCTACGCATTTGGTCAAGAGACCCAGTACTTC. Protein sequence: CSARERYAFGQETQYF.

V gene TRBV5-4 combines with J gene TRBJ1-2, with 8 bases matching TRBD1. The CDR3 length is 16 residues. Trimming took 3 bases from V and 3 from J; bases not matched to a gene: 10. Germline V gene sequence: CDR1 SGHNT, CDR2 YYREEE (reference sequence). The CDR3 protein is CASSSRQGPPDYGYTF. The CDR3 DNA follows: TGTGCCAGCAGCTCCAGACAGGGGCCCCCGGACTATGGCTACACCTTC.

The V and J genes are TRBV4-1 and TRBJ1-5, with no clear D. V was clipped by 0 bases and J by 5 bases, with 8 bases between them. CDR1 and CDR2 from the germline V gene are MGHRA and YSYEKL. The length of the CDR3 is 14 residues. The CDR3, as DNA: TGCGCCAGCAGCCAAGAGGGATTTGATCAGCCCCAGCATTTT. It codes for CASSQEGFDQPQHF.